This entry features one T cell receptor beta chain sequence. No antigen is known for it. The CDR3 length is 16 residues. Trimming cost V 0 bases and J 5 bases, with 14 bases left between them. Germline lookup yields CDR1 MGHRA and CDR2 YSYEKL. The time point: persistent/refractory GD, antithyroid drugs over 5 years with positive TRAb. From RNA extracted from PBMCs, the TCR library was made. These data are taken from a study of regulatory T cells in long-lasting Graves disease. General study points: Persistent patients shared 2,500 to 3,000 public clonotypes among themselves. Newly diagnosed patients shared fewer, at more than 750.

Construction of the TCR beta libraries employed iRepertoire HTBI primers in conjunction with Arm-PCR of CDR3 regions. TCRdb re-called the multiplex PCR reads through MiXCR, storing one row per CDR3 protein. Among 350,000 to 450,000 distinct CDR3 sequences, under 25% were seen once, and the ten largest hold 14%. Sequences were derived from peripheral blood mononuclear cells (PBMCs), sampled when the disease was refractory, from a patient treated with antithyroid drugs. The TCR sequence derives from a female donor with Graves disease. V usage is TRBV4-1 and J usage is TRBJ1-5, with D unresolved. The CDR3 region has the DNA TGCGCCAGCAGCCAAGATCAAGGGCTGCTTGATCAGCCCCAGCATTTT. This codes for CASSQDQGLLDQPQHF.